A selection of T cell receptor beta chains follows, all from one sample in a study of cytomegalovirus exposure and HLA in healthy donors. TCRdb's table, derived via immunoSEQ multiplex PCR, lists solely in-frame clones and lacks some. Of about 92,000 clones in the sample, almost 85% were seen once. Sequencing input: PBMCs. The source is a woman under 30 in good health and CMV-seropositive. Each CDR3 is given with its conserved first and last residue. The D gene is left open where the match is weak. Only some rows state a clone size, as once, few, many or a class for expanded clones.

j_call v_call d_call clone_size cdr3_nt cdr3_aa
TRBJ1-5 TRBV11-2 . . TGTGCCAGCAGCTTAGCGCCAGGTAGCAATCAGCCCCAGCATTTT CASSLAPGSNQPQHF
TRBJ1-1 TRBV4-2 . . TGTGCCAGCAGGAAACCCGAGGGGGTTGGTGCTTTCTTT CASRKPEGVGAFF
TRBJ2-3 TRBV7-2 TRBD2 once TGTGCCAGCAGCCCCTTTGGGGGACTAGCGGGAGTCACAGATACGCAGTATTTT CASSPFGGLAGVTDTQYF
TRBJ1-5 TRBV6-4 TRBD1 . TGTGCCAGCAGTGACTCGAGCGCGGGACAGGGTATTCGGGATCGCAATCAGCCCCAGCATTTT CASSDSSAGQGIRDRNQPQHF
TRBJ1-6 TRBV7-3 . . TGTGCCAGCAGCTCGTCTGGGGGGGATTCACCCCTCCACTTT CASSSSGGDSPLHF
TRBJ2-7 TRBV14 . . TGTGCCAGCAGCCCCCCGGACAGCTACGAGCAGTACTTC CASSPPDSYEQYF
TRBJ2-3 TRBV2 . . TGTGCCAGCAGTGTAGTTGGGCAGAGCACAGATACGCAGTATTTT CASSVVGQSTDTQYF
TRBJ1-2 TRBV19 TRBD1 . TGTGCCAGTAGCCGGACAGGGCCTGGCTACACCTTC CASSRTGPGYTF
TRBJ2-5 TRBV7-9 TRBD1 . TGTGCCAGCAGCCCTACAGGGGAAGAGACCCAGTACTTC CASSPTGEETQYF
TRBJ2-2 TRBV9 . . TGTGCCAGCAGCTTCTCGAGGGAAGGACTTTCCGGGGAGCTGTTTTTT CASSFSREGLSGELFF
TRBJ2-2 TRBV5-1 . . TGCGCCAGCAGCTTGGTTCATTTGAACACCGGGGAGCTGTTTTTT CASSLVHLNTGELFF
TRBJ2-7 TRBV7-8 TRBD2 . TGTGCCAGCAGCTTAGCGGGGACTAGCGCCGAGCAGTACTTC CASSLAGTSAEQYF
TRBJ2-1 TRBV5-1 TRBD1 . TGCGCCAGCCGGGACAGGGGGTATAATGAGCAGTTCTTC CASRDRGYNEQFF
TRBJ1-3 TRBV2 . . TGTGCCAGCAGTGTTGGAACAGACTCTGGAAACACCATATATTTT CASSVGTDSGNTIYF
TRBJ2-2 TRBV6-1 . . TGTGCCAGCACTTACCCCCTAGGGACTTGGGAGCTGTTTTTT CASTYPLGTWELFF
TRBJ2-5 TRBV7-9 TRBD2 . TGTGCCAGCAGCTCAGGACTAGCGGAAGAGACCCAGTACTTC CASSSGLAEETQYF
TRBJ2-5 TRBV2 . . TGTGCCAGCAGTGACATGGCGGGAGAGACCCAGTACTTC CASSDMAGETQYF
TRBJ1-3 TRBV19 . once TGTGCCAGCAGAGACACCGCGGGAGGAAACACCATATATTTT CASRDTAGGNTIYF
TRBJ2-7 TRBV5-6 TRBD1 . TGTGCCAGCAGCTTGGTGACAGGGGGGACCTACGAGCAGTACTTC CASSLVTGGTYEQYF
TRBJ2-1 TRBV7-9 TRBD2 . TGTGCCAGCAGCTTAGGTAGCGGGATTAATGAGCAGTTCTTC CASSLGSGINEQFF
TRBJ1-1 TRBV5-1 . . TGCGCCAGCAGCTTGGGGACACAGAACACTGAAGCTTTCTTT CASSLGTQNTEAFF
TRBJ1-4 TRBV10-3 . . TGTGCCATCAGTGAGCTGGGTGGGCAGATTAATGAAAAACTGTTTTTT CAISELGGQINEKLFF
TRBJ2-7 TRBV10-3 TRBD1 . TGTGCCATCAGTCGAATAAGAGGGATGACAGGGGCAACTGACGAGCAGTACTTC CAISRIRGMTGATDEQYF
TRBJ1-1 TRBV10-1 TRBD1 . TGCGCCAGCAGTGAAGGGGGCATCATGAACACTGAAGCTTTCTTT CASSEGGIMNTEAFF
TRBJ1-4 TRBV4-1 . . TGCGCCAGCAGCCAAGATGCCAGGGGAGACGAAAAACTGTTTTTT CASSQDARGDEKLFF
TRBJ1-1 TRBV5-1 . . TGCGCCAGCAGCTCCCGGACAGCCTGGGTTACGAACACTGAAGCTTTCTTT CASSSRTAWVTNTEAFF
TRBJ1-1 TRBV5-6 . few TGTGCCAGCAGCCATAACACTGAAGCTTTCTTT CASSHNTEAFF
TRBJ2-1 TRBV30 . . TGTGCCTCGGGTTACAGGTATGAGCAGTTCTTC CASGYRYEQFF
TRBJ2-5 TRBV2 TRBD2 once TGTGCCAGCAGGGGACTACTGATTCGGGGGACCCAGTACTTC CASRGLLIRGTQYF
TRBJ1-1 TRBV5-1 . . TGCGCCAGCAGCTGGGGGGGTACCTCTGAAGCTTTCTTT CASSWGGTSEAFF
TRBJ2-7 TRBV7-8 TRBD2 . TGTGCCAGCAGCTCCAGACGCGGGAGACCTTACGAGCAGTACTTC CASSSRRGRPYEQYF
TRBJ2-7 TRBV5-1 . . TGCGCCAGCAGCTTGGTTGGCGGACAGACATACGAGCAGTACTTC CASSLVGGQTYEQYF
TRBJ2-7 TRBV15 TRBD2 . TGTGCCACCAGCAGGCCGAGCGGGAGTGTCTACGAGCAGTACTTC CATSRPSGSVYEQYF
TRBJ2-1 TRBV7-9 . . TGTGCCAGCAGACGGGATGTACAATGGGAGCAGTTCTTC CASRRDVQWEQFF
TRBJ1-4 TRBV9 . . TGTGCCAGCAGCGTAGGTTTGGCAGTTAATGAAAAACTGTTTTTT CASSVGLAVNEKLFF
TRBJ1-5 TRBV10-2 TRBD1 . TGCGCCAGCAGGAACAGGGGCAGGGATCAGCCCCAGCATTTT CASRNRGRDQPQHF
TRBJ2-3 TRBV9 TRBD1 once TGTGCCAGCAGCGCCCGACCCGTTGACAGGGGGCCGGCTAGCACAGATACGCAGTATTTT CASSARPVDRGPASTDTQYF
TRBJ1-2 TRBV6-5 . . TGTGCCAGCAGTTATGGACAGTATGATGGCTACACCTTC CASSYGQYDGYTF
TRBJ2-1 TRBV30 TRBD2 . TGTGCCTGGATTCCCAGCGGGAGGGCCACTCGGAGTGAGCAGTTCTTC CAWIPSGRATRSEQFF
TRBJ2-1 TRBV2 . . TGTGCCAGTCAACAGGGCGTATACTACAATGAGCAGTTCTTC CASQQGVYYNEQFF
TRBJ1-5 TRBV15 . . TGTGCCACCAGCAGAGATGAGGCCAGCTATAGCAATCAGCCCCAGCATTTT CATSRDEASYSNQPQHF
TRBJ2-1 TRBV7-3 . . TGTGCCAGCAGCTTTTTCGGAGGGGAAAAAGGCAATGAGCAGTTCTTC CASSFFGGEKGNEQFF
TRBJ1-5 TRBV6-1 TRBD1 . TGTGCCAGCAGTGGATGGACAGGGGGCTCGCCCCAGCATTTT CASSGWTGGSPQHF
TRBJ1-1 TRBV5-1 TRBD1 . TGCGCCAGCAGCTTGCGACAGGGGAACACTGAAGCTTTCTTT CASSLRQGNTEAFF
TRBJ2-1 TRBV6-5 . . TGTGCCTCCAGGCCATCATCCTACAATGAGCAGTTCTTC CASRPSSYNEQFF
TRBJ1-2 TRBV28 . . TGTGCCAGCAGTGAACAATCCTCCTATGGCTACACCTTC CASSEQSSYGYTF
TRBJ2-3 TRBV5-1 . . TGCGCCAGCAGCTTAACCGCGAGAAGCACAGATACGCAGTATTTT CASSLTARSTDTQYF
TRBJ2-7 TRBV21-1 . once TGTGTCCGCTACGAGCAGTACTTC CVRYEQYF
TRBJ1-3 TRBV11-2 . . TGTGCCAGCAGCTTAGATTATGGGGCAGGACCCTCTGGAAACACCATATATTTT CASSLDYGAGPSGNTIYF
TRBJ1-1 TRBV7-9 . . TGTTCCAGCAGCCCCGCGGGCTTGGGGACTGAAGCTTTCTTT CSSSPAGLGTEAFF
TRBJ2-2 TRBV4-2 . . TGTGCCAGCAGGAGGGGACAAGCGAACACCGGGGAGCTGTTTTTT CASRRGQANTGELFF
TRBJ2-7 TRBV5-6 . . TGTGCCAGCAGCGGCGGGGCCTCGAAATACGAGCAGTACTTC CASSGGASKYEQYF
TRBJ1-6 TRBV5-4 . . TGTGCCAGCAGCTTGTATCGCGGGGATAATTCACCCCTCCACTTT CASSLYRGDNSPLHF
TRBJ2-5 TRBV2 . . TGTGCCAGCACCCCCATAGCGGTGAGAGGGACCCAGTACTTC CASTPIAVRGTQYF
TRBJ2-7 TRBV6-5 TRBD1 . TGTGCCAGCAGCCAGGGGGCGCGGAGGTACGAGCAGTACTTC CASSQGARRYEQYF